What follows are 21 T cell receptor beta chains derived from one specimen sequenced in a study of blood T cell repertoires in COVID-19. Generated by immunoSEQ multiplex PCR, the TCRdb table keeps only in-frame clones and is missing some. The sample records 210,000 or so clones, around 84% being singletons. Sequenced input: peripheral blood. The source is a man in his forties or fifties with acute or convalescent COVID-19.

The V call is TRBV18, the J call TRBJ1-6; 10 bases are a match to TRBD1. The V gene's germline CDR1 is KGHSH and CDR2 LQKENI. J was trimmed by 7 bases and V by 3 bases; bases with no gene match: 3. This CDR3 region has 15 residues. This chain's CDR3 is CASSPRDRGNSPLHF. The DNA of the CDR3 is TGTGCCAGCTCACCTAGGGACAGGGGAAATTCACCCCTCCACTTT.

The chain has TRBV18 and TRBJ2-7; 8 nucleotides line up with TRBD1. The CDR3 totals 14 residues. Germline CDR1 reads KGHSH; CDR2 reads LQKENI. After removal of 5 bases from V and 1 base from J, the junction contained 4 bases not matched to a gene. CDR3 DNA sequence: TGTGCCAGCTCAGTGGGACAGGATTCCTACGAGCAGTACTTC. Amino acid sequence: CASSVGQDSYEQYF.

The CDR3 region has the DNA TGTGCCAGCAGCTTGGATCTAGGGGTAAACACTGAAGCTTTCTTT. This gives the protein CASSLDLGVNTEAFF. V and J are TRBV5-4 and TRBJ1-1; a weak D match, TRBD1 (5 bases). Germline-derived CDR1 and CDR2 are SGHNT and YYREEE (reference sequence). This CDR3 is built from 15 residues. Trimming took 0 bases from V and 2 from J, leaving 11 bases between them. Full variable domain (outside the CDR3, taken from reference TRBV5-4 and TRBJ1-1): ETGVTQSPTHLIKTRGQQVTLRCSSQSGHNTVSWYQQALGQGPQFIFQYYREEENGRGNFPPRFSGLQFPNYSSELNVNALELDDSALYLCASSLDLGVNTEAFFGQGTRLTVV.

J is TRBJ1-1 and V is TRBV12-3 or TRBV12-4, with D hard to call. V lost 2 bases, J lost 10 bases, and 11 bases lay in between. The CDR3 is 12 amino acids. CDR3 sequence (DNA): TGTGCCAGCAGTTTATTCGGGGAGGGAGCTTTCTTT. Protein product: CASSLFGEGAFF.

In DNA, the CDR3 is TGTGCCAGCAGCCGTGTTTTGGGCCATAACTATGGCTACACCTTC. It is translated as CASSRVLGHNYGYTF. The V call is TRBV6-5, the J call TRBJ1-2; D not certain. The germline V and J ends were trimmed by 6 bases and 1 base, with 15 bases remaining between them. CDR3 length: 15 amino acids. Germline V gene data show CDR1 as MNHEY and CDR2 as SVGAGI.

The V and J genes are TRBV5-6 and TRBJ2-3; 7 bases map to TRBD1. The germline V gene encodes CDR1 SGHDT and CDR2 YYEEEE. Trimming removed 5 bases from V and 2 bases from J; junction bases left unmatched: 2. This CDR3 has 13 residues. The CDR3 sequence: CASRQGPTDTQYF. DNA for the CDR3: TGTGCCAGCAGACAGGGGCCCACAGATACGCAGTATTTT.

This clone was counted only a few times. V is TRBV7-2 and J is TRBJ1-1; a possible D gene is TRBD1 (6 bases). This CDR3 spans 15 amino acids. Trimming left V 2 bases short and J 1 base short, with 11 bases between. The germline gives CDR1 SGHTA, CDR2 FQGNSA. This chain's CDR3 is CASSLFPTGNTEAFF. The CDR3 DNA is TGTGCCAGCAGCTTATTTCCGACAGGGAACACTGAAGCTTTCTTT.

The gene calls are TRBV6-1 and TRBJ1-2; maybe TRBD1 (5 bases). Germline V lookup: CDR1 MNHNS, CDR2 SASEGT. The CDR3 consists of 13 residues. V was clipped by 3 bases and J by 4 bases, with 9 bases between them. The CDR3 sequence: CASSEGGFYGYTF. The CDR3, as DNA: TGTGCCAGCAGTGAGGGGGGATTCTATGGCTACACCTTC.

The chain couples TRBV12-3 or TRBV12-4 to TRBJ1-6; D possibly corresponds to TRBD1 (6 bases). The CDR3 sequence is 13 residues long. Trimming shortened V by 2 bases and J by 9 bases, and 8 bases separated the two germline ends. The CDR3 loop reads CASSLKGGSPLHF. In DNA, the CDR3 is TGTGCCAGCAGTTTAAAAGGGGGTTCACCCCTCCACTTT.

The gene calls are TRBV2 and TRBJ1-2; the D gene is possibly TRBD1 (6 bases). This CDR3 has 15 residues. Looked up from germline, CDR1 is SNHLY and CDR2 is FYNNEI. Between the trimmed V and J ends, which lost 7 bases and 2 bases, there was a span of 17 bases. CDR3 DNA sequence: TGTGCCAGCAACCAAAGACAGGCAGGCAACTATGGCTACACCTTC. This translates into CASNQRQAGNYGYTF.

The gene calls are TRBV10-3 and TRBJ1-1; possible D gene TRBD1, 5 bases. The CDR3 is made up of 15 amino acids. Trimming left V 0 bases short and J 1 base short, with 9 bases between. From germline, CDR1 is ENHRY and CDR2 SYGVKD. The CDR3 protein is CAISESGAANTEAFF. The CDR3 region has the DNA TGTGCCATCAGTGAGTCAGGGGCAGCGAACACTGAAGCTTTCTTT.

The rearrangement links TRBV11-2 to TRBJ2-1, with TRBD1 matching 8 bases. The germline V gene encodes CDR1 SGHAT and CDR2 FQNNGV. V shed 5 bases and J 4 bases; nucleotides not matched to a gene: 7. The CDR3 loop spans 15 amino acids. The CDR3 nucleotides are TGTGCCAGCAGCCTACGCGGGACAGGTTACAATGAGCAGTTCTTC. Amino acid sequence: CASSLRGTGYNEQFF.

This clone occurred many times. The chain combines TRBV19 with TRBJ1-5, with TRBD1 matching 9 bases. This CDR3 is 16 amino acids long. The germline V gene encodes CDR1 LNHDA and CDR2 SQIVND (reference sequence). The trim removed 9 bases at V and 1 base at J, leaving 10 bases unmatched. This CDR3 reads CASRPVGTGSNQPQHF. CDR3 in DNA: TGTGCCAGCCGACCTGTCGGGACAGGGAGCAATCAGCCCCAGCATTTT. Using reference TRBV19 and TRBJ1-5 for the parts outside the CDR3, the full variable domain is DGGITQSPKYLFRKEGQNVTLSCEQNLNHDAMYWYRQDPGQGLRLIYYSQIVNDFQKGDIAEGYSVSREKKESFPLTVTSAQKNPTAFYLCASRPVGTGSNQPQHFGDGTRLSIL.

The chain has TRBV7-7 and TRBJ2-1, with 7 bases lining up with TRBD1. After removal of 3 bases from V and 0 bases from J, the junction contained 2 bases not matched to a gene. The CDR3 length is 15 residues. Per the germline V gene, CDR1 is SSHAT and CDR2 is FNYEAQ (reference sequence). The CDR3 DNA reads TGTGCCAGCAGCTTGACAGGGAGCTCCTACAATGAGCAGTTCTTC. Its protein product is CASSLTGSSYNEQFF.

This chain joins TRBV4-1 and TRBJ1-1; D ambiguous. V lost 3 bases to trimming and J lost 0 bases, with 11 bases between them. CDR1 and CDR2 (germline): MGHRA, YSYEKL. The CDR3 loop spans 15 amino acids. The CDR3 is CASSHPGYMNTEAFF. CDR3 bases: TGCGCCAGCAGCCATCCCGGGTACATGAACACTGAAGCTTTCTTT.

The J gene is TRBJ2-3, the V gene TRBV7-9, with D perhaps TRBD2 (5 bases). The CDR3 length is 13 residues. The germline CDR1 and CDR2 sequences are SEHNR and FQNEAQ (reference sequence). V shed 5 bases and J shed 4 bases, with 10 bases lying between them. The CDR3 DNA sequence: TGTGCCAGCAGCCCGGGGAACGCAGATACGCAGTATTTT. This sequence encodes CASSPGNADTQYF. The full variable domain, in which reference TRBV7-9 and TRBJ2-3 provide the parts outside the CDR3, is DTGVSQNPRHKITKRGQNVTFRCDPISEHNRLYWYRQTLGQGPEFLTYFQNEAQLEKSRLLSDRFSAERPKGSFSTLEIQRTEQGDSAMYLCASSPGNADTQYFGPGTRLTVL.

The chain is built from TRBV27 and TRBJ1-1; 9 bases are shared with TRBD1. Trimming cost V 6 bases and J 7 bases; bases outside gene matches: 9. There are 14 residues in the CDR3. In germline, CDR1 is MNHEY, CDR2 SMNVEV (reference sequence). Here the CDR3 DNA reads TGTGCCAGCAGGTCCGGGACAGGGCCTATTGAAGCTTTCTTT. Residues: CASRSGTGPIEAFF.

CDR3 loop: CASSQDIGHRGQYGYTF. Written as DNA, the CDR3 is TGCGCCAGCAGCCAAGATATAGGCCACAGGGGTCAATATGGCTACACCTTC. This chain joins TRBV4-1 and TRBJ1-2; 7 bases match TRBD1. V shed 0 bases and J 5 bases; nucleotides not matched to a gene: 12. This CDR3 contains 17 residues. Germline V gives CDR1 MGHRA, CDR2 YSYEKL.

The chain recombines TRBV9 with TRBJ2-7; possibly TRBD2 for D (5 bases). V was clipped by 0 bases and J by 3 bases, with 13 bases between them. Germline V CDR1 and CDR2: SGDLS, YYNGEE. This CDR3 region has 15 residues. CDR3 in amino acids: CASSVATGSSYEQYF. CDR3 DNA sequence: TGTGCCAGCAGCGTAGCTACGGGGTCAAGCTACGAGCAGTACTTC.

This chain connects TRBV28 to TRBJ2-3; weak D call: TRBD2 (7 bases). This CDR3 has 17 residues. Between the trimmed V and J ends, which lost 8 bases and 2 bases, there was a span of 23 bases. CDR1 MDHEN and CDR2 SYDVKM come from the germline V gene. CDR3 bases: TGTGCCAGCTCTTGGGGGGGCCACCTCCTTTTCACAGATACGCAGTATTTT. Translated, it gives CASSWGGHLLFTDTQYF.

This chain uses TRBV9 with TRBJ1-5; TRBD1 matches at 9 bases. The germline V gene has CDR1 SGDLS and CDR2 YYNGEE. The V and J ends lost 3 bases and 6 bases, in that order; junction bases with no gene match: 4. The CDR3 runs 14 residues. In DNA, the CDR3 is TGTGCCAGCAGCGAGACAGGGGGAGGTCAGCCCCAGCATTTT. This gives the protein CASSETGGGQPQHF.